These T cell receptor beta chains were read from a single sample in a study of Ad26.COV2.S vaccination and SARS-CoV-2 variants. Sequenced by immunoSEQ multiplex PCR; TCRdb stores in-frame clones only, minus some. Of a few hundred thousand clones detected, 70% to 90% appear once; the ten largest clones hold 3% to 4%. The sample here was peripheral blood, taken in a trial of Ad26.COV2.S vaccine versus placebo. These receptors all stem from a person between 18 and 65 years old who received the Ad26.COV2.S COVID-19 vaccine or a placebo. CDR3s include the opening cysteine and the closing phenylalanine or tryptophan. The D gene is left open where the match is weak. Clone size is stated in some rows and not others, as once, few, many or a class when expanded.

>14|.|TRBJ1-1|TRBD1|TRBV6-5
TGTGCCAGCAGCACGCAGGGGGCGTACACTGAAGCTTTCTTT
CASSTQGAYTEAFF
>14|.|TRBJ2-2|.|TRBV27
TGTGCCAGCAGTCTAGAACGGGGCACCGGGGAGCTGTTTTTT
CASSLERGTGELFF
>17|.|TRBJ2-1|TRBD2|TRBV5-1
TGCGCCAGCAGCCCGGCGGGGCTAGCGGGAGGGCCCAGTGAGCAGTTCTTC
CASSPAGLAGGPSEQFF
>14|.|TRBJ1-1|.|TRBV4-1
TGCGCCAGCAGCCCCAGTGGGTACGTAATTTCAGCTTTCTTT
CASSPSGYVISAFF
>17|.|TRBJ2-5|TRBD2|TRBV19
TGTGCCAGTAGACATCCGCTTCCGCGGGAGGGCTGGGAGACCCAGTACTTC
CASRHPLPREGWETQYF
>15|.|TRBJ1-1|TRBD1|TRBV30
TGTGCCTGGAGTCGACAGGGAAGTTTTGGCACTGAAGCTTTCTTT
CAWSRQGSFGTEAFF
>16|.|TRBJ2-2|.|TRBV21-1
TGTGCCAGCACCGGGAACGGAAGGTCAGGCACCGGGGAGCTGTTTTTT
CASTGNGRSGTGELFF
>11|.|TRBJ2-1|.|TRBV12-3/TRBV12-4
TGTGCCAGCAGTTCCTACAATGAGCAGTTCTTC
CASSSYNEQFF
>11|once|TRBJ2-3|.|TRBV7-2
TGTGCCAGCAGCTTAACAGATACGCAGTATTTT
CASSLTDTQYF
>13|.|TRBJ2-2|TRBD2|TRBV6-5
TGTGCCAGCACTGCGGGAGTCGGCGGGGAGCTGTTTTTT
CASTAGVGGELFF
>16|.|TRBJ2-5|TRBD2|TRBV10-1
TGCGCCAGCAGTGCCCTAACGGGAGGAAGTAAGGAGACCCAGTACTTC
CASSALTGGSKETQYF
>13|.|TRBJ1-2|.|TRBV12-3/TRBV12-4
TGTGCCAGCAGCCTCCAGGACACACGTGGCTACACCTTC
CASSLQDTRGYTF
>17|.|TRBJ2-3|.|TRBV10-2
TGCGCCAGCAGTGTGACGCGAGGGACTCCTAGCACAGATACGCAGTATTTT
CASSVTRGTPSTDTQYF
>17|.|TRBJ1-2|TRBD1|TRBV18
TGTGCCAGCTCCCCGCAAAACTCCTGGACAGGGTTGAAAGGCTACACCTTC
CASSPQNSWTGLKGYTF